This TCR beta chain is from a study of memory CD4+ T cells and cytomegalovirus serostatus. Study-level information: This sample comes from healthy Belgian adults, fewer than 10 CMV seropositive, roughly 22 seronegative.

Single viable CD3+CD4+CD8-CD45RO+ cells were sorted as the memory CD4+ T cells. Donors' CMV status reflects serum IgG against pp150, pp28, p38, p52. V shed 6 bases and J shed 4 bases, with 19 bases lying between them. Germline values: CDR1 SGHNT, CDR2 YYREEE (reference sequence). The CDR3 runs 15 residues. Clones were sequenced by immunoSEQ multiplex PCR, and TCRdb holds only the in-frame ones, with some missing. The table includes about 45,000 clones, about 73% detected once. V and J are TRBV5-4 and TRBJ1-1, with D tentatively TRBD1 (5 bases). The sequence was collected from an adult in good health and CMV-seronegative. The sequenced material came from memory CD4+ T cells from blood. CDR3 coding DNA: TGTGCCAGCAACGACAGTCCCCTTTTCGTCACTGAAGCTTTCTTT. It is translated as CASNDSPLFVTEAFF.